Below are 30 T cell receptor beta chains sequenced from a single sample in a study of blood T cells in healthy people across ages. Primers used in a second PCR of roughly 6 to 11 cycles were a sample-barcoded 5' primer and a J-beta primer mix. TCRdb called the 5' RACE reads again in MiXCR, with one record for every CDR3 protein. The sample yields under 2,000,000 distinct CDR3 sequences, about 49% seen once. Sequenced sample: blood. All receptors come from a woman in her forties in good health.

The CDR3: CASSSLTDSYNEQFF. The CDR3, as DNA: TGTGCCAGCAGCTCACTGACAGACTCCTACAATGAGCAGTTCTTC. The gene calls are TRBV5-6 and TRBJ2-1; weak D call: TRBD1 (5 bases). V gave up 3 bases and J gave up 0 bases, with 10 bases separating them. The CDR3 consists of 15 residues. In germline, CDR1 is SGHDT, CDR2 YYEEEE.

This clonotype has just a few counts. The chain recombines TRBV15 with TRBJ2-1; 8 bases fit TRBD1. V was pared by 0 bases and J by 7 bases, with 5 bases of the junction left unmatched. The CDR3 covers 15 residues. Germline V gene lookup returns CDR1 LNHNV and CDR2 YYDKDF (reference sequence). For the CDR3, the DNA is TGTGCCACCAGCAGAGAACGCAGGGGGCGGAATGAGCAGTTCTTC. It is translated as CATSRERRGRNEQFF.

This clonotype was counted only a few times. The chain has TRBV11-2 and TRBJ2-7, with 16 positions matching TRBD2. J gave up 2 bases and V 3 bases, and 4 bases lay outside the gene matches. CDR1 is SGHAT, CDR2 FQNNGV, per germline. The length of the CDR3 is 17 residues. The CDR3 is CASSFGTSGGVAYEQYF. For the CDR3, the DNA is TGTGCCAGCAGCTTCGGGACTAGCGGGGGGGTCGCCTACGAGCAGTACTTC.

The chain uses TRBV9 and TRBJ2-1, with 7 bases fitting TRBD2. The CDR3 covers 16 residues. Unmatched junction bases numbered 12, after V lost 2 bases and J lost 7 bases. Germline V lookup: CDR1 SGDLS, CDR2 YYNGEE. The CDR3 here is CASSVDTAGVRNEQFF. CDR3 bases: TGTGCCAGCAGCGTTGATACGGCGGGGGTCAGAAATGAGCAGTTCTTC.

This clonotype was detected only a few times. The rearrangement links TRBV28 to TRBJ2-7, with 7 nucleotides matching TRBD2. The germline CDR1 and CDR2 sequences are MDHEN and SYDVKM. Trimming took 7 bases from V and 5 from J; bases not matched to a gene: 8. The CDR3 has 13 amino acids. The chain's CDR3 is CASTFGGFNEQYF. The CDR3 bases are TGTGCCAGCACCTTCGGGGGGTTCAACGAGCAGTACTTC. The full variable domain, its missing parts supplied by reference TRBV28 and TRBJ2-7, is DVKVTQSSRYLVKRTGEKVFLECVQDMDHENMFWYRQDPGLGLRLIYFSYDVKMKEKGDIPEGYSVSREKKERFSLILESASTNQTSMYLCASTFGGFNEQYFGPGTRLTVT.

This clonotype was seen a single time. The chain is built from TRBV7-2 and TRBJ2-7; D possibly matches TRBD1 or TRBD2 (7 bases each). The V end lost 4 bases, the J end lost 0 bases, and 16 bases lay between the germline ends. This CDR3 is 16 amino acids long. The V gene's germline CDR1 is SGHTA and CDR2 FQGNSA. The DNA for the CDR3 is TGTGCCAGCAGCTCCTTGCGCAGGGGGGGCTCCTACGAGCAGTACTTC. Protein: CASSSLRRGGSYEQYF.

CDR3 region: CASSYRPGEKLFF. The CDR3 region has the DNA TGTGCCAGCAGTTATCGGCCGGGGGAAAAACTGTTTTTT. J is TRBJ1-4 and V is TRBV2; no clear D. Germline V gene data show CDR1 as SNHLY and CDR2 as FYNNEI. Trimming removed 5 bases from V and 8 bases from J, with 12 bases in between. The CDR3 consists of 13 residues. Looking up the rest from reference TRBV2 and TRBJ1-4 gives the full variable domain: EPEVTQTPSHQVTQMGQEVILRCVPISNHLYFYWYRQILGQKVEFLVSFYNNEISEKSEIFDDQFSVERPDGSNFTLKIRSTKLEDSAMYFCASSYRPGEKLFFGSGTQLSVL.

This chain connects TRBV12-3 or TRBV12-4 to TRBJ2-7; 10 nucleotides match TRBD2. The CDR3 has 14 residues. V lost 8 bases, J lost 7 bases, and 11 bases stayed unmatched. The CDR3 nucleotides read TGTGCCAGCGTTTCGAGCGGGGGGGCGTGGGAGCAGTACTTC. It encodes CASVSSGGAWEQYF.

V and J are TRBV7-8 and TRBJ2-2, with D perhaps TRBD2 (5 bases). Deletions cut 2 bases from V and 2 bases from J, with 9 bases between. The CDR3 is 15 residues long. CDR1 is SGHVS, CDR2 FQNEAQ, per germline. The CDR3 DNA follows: TGTGCCAGCAGCTTAATGAGGGTTAACACCGGGGAGCTGTTTTTT. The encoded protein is CASSLMRVNTGELFF.

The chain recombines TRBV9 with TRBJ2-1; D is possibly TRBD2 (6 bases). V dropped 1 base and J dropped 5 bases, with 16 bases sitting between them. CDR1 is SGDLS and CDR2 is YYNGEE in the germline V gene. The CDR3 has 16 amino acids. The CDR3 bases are TGTGCCAGCAGCGTAAGTGGGGGATCTAGCGACAATGAGCAGTTCTTC. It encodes CASSVSGGSSDNEQFF. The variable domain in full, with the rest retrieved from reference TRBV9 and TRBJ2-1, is DSGVTQTPKHLITATGQRVTLRCSPRSGDLSVYWYQQSLDQGLQFLIQYYNGEERAKGNILERFSAQQFPDLHSELNLSSLELGDSALYFCASSVSGGSSDNEQFFGPGTRLTVL.

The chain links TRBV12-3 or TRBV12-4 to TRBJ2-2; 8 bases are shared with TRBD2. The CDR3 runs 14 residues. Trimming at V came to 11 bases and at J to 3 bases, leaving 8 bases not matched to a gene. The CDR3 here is CALRFGRDTGELFF. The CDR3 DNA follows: TGTGCCCTCCGATTCGGGAGGGACACCGGGGAGCTGTTTTTT.

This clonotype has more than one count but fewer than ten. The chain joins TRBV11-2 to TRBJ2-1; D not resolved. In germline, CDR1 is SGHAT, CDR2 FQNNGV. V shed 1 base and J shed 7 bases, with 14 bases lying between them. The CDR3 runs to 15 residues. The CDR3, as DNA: TGTGCCAGCAGCTTAGTTGGGCTAGATCGGAATGAGCAGTTCTTC. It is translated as CASSLVGLDRNEQFF.

The CDR3 region has the DNA TGTGCCAGCAGCCAAAGGCCAGGGGGGAACACTGAAGCTTTCTTT. Its protein is CASSQRPGGNTEAFF. V and J are TRBV16 and TRBJ1-1, with TRBD1 matching over 7 bases. With 2 bases clipped from V and 1 base from J, the junction kept 4 bases outside the gene matches. Germline V gene sequence: CDR1 KGHSY, CDR2 FQNENV. This CDR3 region has 15 residues. The full variable domain, in which reference TRBV16 and TRBJ1-1 provide the parts outside the CDR3, is GEEVAQTPKHLVRGEGQKAKLYCAPIKGHSYVFWYQQVLKNEFKFLISFQNENVFDETGMPKERFSAKCLPNSPCSLEIQATKLEDSAVYFCASSQRPGGNTEAFFGQGTRLTVV.

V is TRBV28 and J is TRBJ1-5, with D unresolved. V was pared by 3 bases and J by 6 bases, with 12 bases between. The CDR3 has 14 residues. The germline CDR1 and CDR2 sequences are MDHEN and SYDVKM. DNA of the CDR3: TGTGCCAGCAGTTTTGGTGGATCCGGTCAGCCCCAGCATTTT. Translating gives CASSFGGSGQPQHF.

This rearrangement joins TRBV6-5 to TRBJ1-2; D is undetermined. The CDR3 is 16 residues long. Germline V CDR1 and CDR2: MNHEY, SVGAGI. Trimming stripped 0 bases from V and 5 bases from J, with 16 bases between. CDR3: CASSYSMAGDWYGYTF. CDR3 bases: TGTGCCAGCAGTTACTCGATGGCAGGTGATTGGTATGGCTACACCTTC.

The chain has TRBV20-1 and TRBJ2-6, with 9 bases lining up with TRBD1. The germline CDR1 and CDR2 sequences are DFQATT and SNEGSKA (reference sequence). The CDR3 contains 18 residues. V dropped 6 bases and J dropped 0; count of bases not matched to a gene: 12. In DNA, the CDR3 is TGCAGTGCGAAACCACAGGGGGCCCGCGTCTCTGGGGCCAACGTCCTGACTTTC. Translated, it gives CSAKPQGARVSGANVLTF.

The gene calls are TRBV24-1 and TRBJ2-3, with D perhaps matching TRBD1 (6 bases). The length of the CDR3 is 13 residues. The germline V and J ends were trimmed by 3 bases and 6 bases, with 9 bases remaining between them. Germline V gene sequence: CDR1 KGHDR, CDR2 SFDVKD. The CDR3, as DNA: TGTGCCACCAGTGATCAGGGGTTGGATACGCAGTATTTT. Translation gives CATSDQGLDTQYF.

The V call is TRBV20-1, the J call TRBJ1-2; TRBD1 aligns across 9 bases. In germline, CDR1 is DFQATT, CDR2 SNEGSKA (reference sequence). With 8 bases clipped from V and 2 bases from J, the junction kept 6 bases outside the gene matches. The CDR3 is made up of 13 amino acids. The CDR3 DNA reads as TGCAGTACCACAGGGGGCACGAACTATGGCTACACCTTC. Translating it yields CSTTGGTNYGYTF.

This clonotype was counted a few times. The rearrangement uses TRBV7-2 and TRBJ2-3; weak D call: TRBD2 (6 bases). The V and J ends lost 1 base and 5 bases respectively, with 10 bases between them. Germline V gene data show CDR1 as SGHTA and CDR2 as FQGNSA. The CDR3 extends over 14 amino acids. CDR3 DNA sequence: TGTGCCAGCAGCTTAGTGGCGGGGAGAGATACGCAGTATTTT. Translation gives CASSLVAGRDTQYF.

CDR3 coding DNA: TGCAGTGCTAGACTTGCGGACAGGCCTTCCTACGAGCAGTACTTC. Amino acids: CSARLADRPSYEQYF. The V gene is TRBV20-1, the J gene TRBJ2-7; TRBD1 aligns across 7 bases. The germline V gene has CDR1 DFQATT and CDR2 SNEGSKA (reference sequence). The V segment lost 2 bases and the J segment 1 base; nucleotides outside the gene matches: 8. The CDR3 contains 15 residues.

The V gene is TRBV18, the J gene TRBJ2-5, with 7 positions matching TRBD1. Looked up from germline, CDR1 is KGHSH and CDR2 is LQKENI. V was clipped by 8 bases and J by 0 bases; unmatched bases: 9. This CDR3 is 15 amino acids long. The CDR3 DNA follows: TGTGCCAGCCACACGAGGACAGGCAACCAAGAGACCCAGTACTTC. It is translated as CASHTRTGNQETQYF.

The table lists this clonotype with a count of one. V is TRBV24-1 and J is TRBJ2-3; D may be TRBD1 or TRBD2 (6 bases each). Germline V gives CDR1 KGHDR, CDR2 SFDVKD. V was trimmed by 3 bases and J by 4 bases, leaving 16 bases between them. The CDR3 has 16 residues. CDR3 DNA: TGTGCCACCAGTGATCCAGGGGCCGGGGGCGCAGATACGCAGTATTTT. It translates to CATSDPGAGGADTQYF.

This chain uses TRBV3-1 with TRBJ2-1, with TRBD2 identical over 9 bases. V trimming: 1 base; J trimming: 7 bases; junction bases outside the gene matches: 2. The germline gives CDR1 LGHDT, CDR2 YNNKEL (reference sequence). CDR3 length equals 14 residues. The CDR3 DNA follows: TGTGCCAGCAGCCAAGTAGCGGGGGTGAATGAGCAGTTCTTC. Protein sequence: CASSQVAGVNEQFF.

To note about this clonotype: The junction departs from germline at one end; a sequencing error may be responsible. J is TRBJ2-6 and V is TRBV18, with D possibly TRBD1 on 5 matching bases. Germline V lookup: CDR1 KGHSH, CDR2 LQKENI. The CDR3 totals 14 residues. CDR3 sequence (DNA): TGTGCCAGCTCACCGACCTCTGGGGCCAACATCCTGACTTTC. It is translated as CASSPTSGANILTF. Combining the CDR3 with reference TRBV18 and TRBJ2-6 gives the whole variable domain NAGVMQNPRHLVRRRGQEARLRCSPMKGHSHVYWYRQLPEEGLKFMVYLQKENIIDESGMPKERFSAEFPKEGPSILRIQQVVRGDSAAYFCASSPTSGANILTFGAGSRLTVL.

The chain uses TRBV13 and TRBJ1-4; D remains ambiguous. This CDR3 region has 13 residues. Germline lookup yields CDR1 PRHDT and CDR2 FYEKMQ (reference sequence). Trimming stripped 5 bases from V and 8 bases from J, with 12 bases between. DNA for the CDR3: TGTGCCAGCAGCGAAAGTGATAGGGAAAAACTGTTTTTT. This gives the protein CASSESDREKLFF.

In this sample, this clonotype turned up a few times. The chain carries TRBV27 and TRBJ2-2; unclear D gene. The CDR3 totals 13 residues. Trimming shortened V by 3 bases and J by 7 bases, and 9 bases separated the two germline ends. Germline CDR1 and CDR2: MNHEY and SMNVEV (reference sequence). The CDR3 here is CASSFEEFGELFF. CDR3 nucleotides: TGTGCCAGCAGTTTCGAGGAGTTCGGGGAGCTGTTTTTT.

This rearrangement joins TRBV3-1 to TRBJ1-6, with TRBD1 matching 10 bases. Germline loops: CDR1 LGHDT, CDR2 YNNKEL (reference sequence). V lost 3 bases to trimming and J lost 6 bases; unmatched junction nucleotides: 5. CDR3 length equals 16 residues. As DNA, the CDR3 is TGTGCCAGCAGCCAGTTTAGGACAGGGGGTAATTCACCCCTCCACTTT. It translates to CASSQFRTGGNSPLHF.

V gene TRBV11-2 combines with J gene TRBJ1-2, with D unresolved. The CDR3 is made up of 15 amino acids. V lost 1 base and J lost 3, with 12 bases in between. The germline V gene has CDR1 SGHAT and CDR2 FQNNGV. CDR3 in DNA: TGTGCCAGCAGCTTAGGAGGGCACAACTACTATGGCTACACCTTC. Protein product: CASSLGGHNYYGYTF.

For the CDR3, the DNA is TGTGCCAGCAGCTTAGGCGGGACCCTATCGCACGAGCAGTACTTC. As protein: CASSLGGTLSHEQYF. The chain carries TRBV7-2 and TRBJ2-7, with a tentative D call TRBD2 (6 bases). CDR3 length: 15 residues. Germline CDR1 and CDR2: SGHTA and FQGNSA. The V end lost 1 base, the J end lost 5 bases, and 15 bases lay between the germline ends. The full variable domain, completed using reference TRBV7-2 and TRBJ2-7, is GAGVSQSPSNKVTEKGKDVELRCDPISGHTALYWYRQSLGQGLEFLIYFQGNSAPDKSGLPSDRFSAERTGGSVSTLTIQRTQQEDSAVYLCASSLGGTLSHEQYFGPGTRLTVT.

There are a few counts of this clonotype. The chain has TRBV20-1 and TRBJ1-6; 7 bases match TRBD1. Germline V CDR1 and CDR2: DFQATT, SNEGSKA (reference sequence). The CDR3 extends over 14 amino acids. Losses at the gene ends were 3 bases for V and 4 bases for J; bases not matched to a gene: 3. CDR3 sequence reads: CSASEGQYNSPLHF. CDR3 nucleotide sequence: TGCAGTGCTAGTGAGGGACAGTATAATTCACCCCTCCACTTT.